One and the same sample provided the 6 T cell receptor beta chains below, sequenced in a study of Graves' ophthalmopathy and Graves' hyperthyroidism. The authors amplified TCR beta CDR3 regions, and they did so from RNA transcripts for repertoire sequencing. An opening RT-PCR round employed HTBI primers and preceded a second-round multiplex PCR. In TCRdb, the multiplex PCR reads were re-called with MiXCR into one record per CDR3 protein. The data contain under 800,000 distinct CDR3 sequences, 22% of them seen just once; the ten biggest clones take up approximately 7%. The sequenced material came from peripheral blood. These receptors originate from a woman younger than 30 with stable Graves' hyperthyroidism. Some clones in this sample may be carry-over from other donors' samples.

This clonotype came up a few times. The rearrangement joins TRBV11-2 to TRBJ2-1; D remains unclear. CDR1 is SGHAT and CDR2 is FQNNGV in the germline V gene. Trimming cost V 4 bases and J 2 bases, with 9 bases left between them. This CDR3 contains 14 residues. The CDR3 DNA is TGTGCCAGCAGCTCAACTGCCGCCTACAATGAGCAGTTCTTC. This translates into CASSSTAAYNEQFF. Together with reference TRBV11-2 and TRBJ2-1, the CDR3 gives the full variable domain: EAGVAQSPRYKIIEKRQSVAFWCNPISGHATLYWYQQILGQGPKLLIQFQNNGVVDDSQLPKDRFSAERLKGVDSTLKIQPAKLEDSAVYLCASSSTAAYNEQFFGPGTRLTVL.

This clonotype was observed at least ten times. V and J are TRBV6-2 or TRBV6-3 and TRBJ2-5; tentatively, D is TRBD1 (6 bases). The length of the CDR3 is 14 residues. CDR1 is MNHEY and CDR2 is SVGEGT in the germline V gene. Trimming pared 3 bases from V and 3 bases from J, leaving 11 bases between. The CDR3, as DNA: TGTGCCAGCAGTTATACCGGACAGAAAGAGACCCAGTACTTC. This gives the protein CASSYTGQKETQYF.

A few counts support this clonotype. The chain recombines TRBV24-1 with TRBJ2-2, with 12 bases fitting TRBD1. The CDR3 runs to 18 residues. V was clipped by 1 base and J by 4 bases; unmatched bases: 6. CDR1 KGHDR and CDR2 SFDVKD come from the germline V gene. The CDR3 DNA reads as TGTGCCACCAGTGATTTTGGGGACAGGGGGCAAATCACCGGGGAGCTGTTTTTT. It yields the protein CATSDFGDRGQITGELFF.

This clonotype occurred many times. The chain carries TRBV5-1 and TRBJ2-5, with a possible D match to TRBD1 (6 bases). Trimming stripped 3 bases from V and 4 bases from J, with 13 bases between. Germline assignment: CDR1 SGHRS and CDR2 YFSETQ. The CDR3 length is 14 residues. CDR3 residues: CASSSVIQGETQYF. CDR3 nucleotide sequence: TGCGCCAGCAGCTCGGTGATACAGGGAGAGACCCAGTACTTC.

This clonotype was detected ten times or more. The V gene is TRBV30, the J gene TRBJ2-5, with 7 bases aligning to TRBD2. With 5 bases clipped from V and 5 bases from J, the junction kept 8 bases outside the gene matches. The CDR3 extends over 13 amino acids. Germline loops: CDR1 GTSNPN, CDR2 SVGIG (reference sequence). CDR3 sequence reads: CAWDPRGGETQYF. Here the CDR3 DNA reads TGTGCCTGGGACCCCCGGGGAGGGGAGACCCAGTACTTC.

This clonotype has a count of ten or more. The V gene is TRBV6-1, the J gene TRBJ2-7; D is unresolved. CDR3 length: 13 amino acids. V lost 6 bases and J lost 2, with 11 bases in between. In germline, CDR1 is MNHNS, CDR2 SASEGT. The CDR3 spells CASREPIAYEQYF. The CDR3 nucleotides are TGTGCCAGCAGGGAACCGATTGCCTACGAGCAGTACTTC.